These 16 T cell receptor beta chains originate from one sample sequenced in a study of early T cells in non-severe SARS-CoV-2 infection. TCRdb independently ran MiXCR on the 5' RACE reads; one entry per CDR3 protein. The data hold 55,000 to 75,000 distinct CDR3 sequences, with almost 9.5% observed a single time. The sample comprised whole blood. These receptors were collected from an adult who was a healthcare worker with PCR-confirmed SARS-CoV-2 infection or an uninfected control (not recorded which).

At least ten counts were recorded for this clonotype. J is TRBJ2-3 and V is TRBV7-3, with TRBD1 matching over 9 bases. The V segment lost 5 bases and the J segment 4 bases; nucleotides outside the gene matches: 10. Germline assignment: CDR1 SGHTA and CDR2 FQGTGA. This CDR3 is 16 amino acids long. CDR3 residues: CASSPMGTGTADTQYF. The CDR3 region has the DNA TGTGCCAGCAGCCCTATGGGGACAGGGACCGCAGATACGCAGTATTTT.

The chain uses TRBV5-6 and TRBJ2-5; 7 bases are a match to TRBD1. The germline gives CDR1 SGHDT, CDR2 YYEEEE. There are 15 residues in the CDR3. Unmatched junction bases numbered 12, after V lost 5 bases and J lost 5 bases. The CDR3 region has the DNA TGTGCCAGCAGGCGGTATACGACAGGGCAGGAGACCCAGTACTTC. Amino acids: CASRRYTTGQETQYF.

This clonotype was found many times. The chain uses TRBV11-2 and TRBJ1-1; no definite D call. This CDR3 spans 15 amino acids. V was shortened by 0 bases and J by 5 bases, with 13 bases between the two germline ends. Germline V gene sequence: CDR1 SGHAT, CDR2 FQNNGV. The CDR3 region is CASSLDQKRETEAFF. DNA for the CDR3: TGTGCCAGCAGCTTAGATCAAAAACGGGAAACTGAAGCTTTCTTT.

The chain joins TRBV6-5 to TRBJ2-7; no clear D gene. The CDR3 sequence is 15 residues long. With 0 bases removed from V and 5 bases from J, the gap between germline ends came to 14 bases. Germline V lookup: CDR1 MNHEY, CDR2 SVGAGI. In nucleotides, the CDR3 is TGTGCCAGCAGTTACTCGATAGAGGCCACCGACGAGCAGTACGTC. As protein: CASSYSIEATDEQYV.

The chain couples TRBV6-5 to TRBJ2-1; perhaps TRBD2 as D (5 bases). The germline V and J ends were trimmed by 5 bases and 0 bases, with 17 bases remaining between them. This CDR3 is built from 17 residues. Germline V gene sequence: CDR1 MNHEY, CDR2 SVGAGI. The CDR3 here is CASSRSPKRSSYNEQFF. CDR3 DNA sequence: TGTGCCAGCAGTCGTTCCCCGAAGCGGAGCTCCTACAATGAGCAGTTCTTC.

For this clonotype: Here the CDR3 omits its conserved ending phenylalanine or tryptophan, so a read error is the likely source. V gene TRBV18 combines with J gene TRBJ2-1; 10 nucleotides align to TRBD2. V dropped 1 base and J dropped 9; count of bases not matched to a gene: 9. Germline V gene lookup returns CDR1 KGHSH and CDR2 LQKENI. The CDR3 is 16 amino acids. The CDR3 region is CASSPLAGGAEGEQFS. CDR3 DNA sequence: TGTGCCAGCTCACCACTAGCGGGGGGCGCTGAGGGTGAGCAGTTCTCC.

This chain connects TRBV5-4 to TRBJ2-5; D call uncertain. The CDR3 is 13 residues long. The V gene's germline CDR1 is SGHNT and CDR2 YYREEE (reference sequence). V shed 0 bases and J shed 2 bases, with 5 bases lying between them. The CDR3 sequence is CASSLESQETQYF. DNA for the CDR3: TGTGCCAGCAGCTTGGAGTCTCAAGAGACCCAGTACTTC.

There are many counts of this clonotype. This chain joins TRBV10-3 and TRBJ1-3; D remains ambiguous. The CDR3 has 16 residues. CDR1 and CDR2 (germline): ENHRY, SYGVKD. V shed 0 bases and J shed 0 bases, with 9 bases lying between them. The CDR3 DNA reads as TGTGCCATCAGTGAGTCGAACGGACGCTCTGGAAACACCATATATTTT. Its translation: CAISESNGRSGNTIYF.

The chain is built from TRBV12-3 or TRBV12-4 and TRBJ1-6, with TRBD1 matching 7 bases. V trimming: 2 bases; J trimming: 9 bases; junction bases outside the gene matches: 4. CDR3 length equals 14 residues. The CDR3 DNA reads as TGTGCCAGCAGTTTATACAGGGGTGCTTCACCCCTCCACTTT. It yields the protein CASSLYRGASPLHF.

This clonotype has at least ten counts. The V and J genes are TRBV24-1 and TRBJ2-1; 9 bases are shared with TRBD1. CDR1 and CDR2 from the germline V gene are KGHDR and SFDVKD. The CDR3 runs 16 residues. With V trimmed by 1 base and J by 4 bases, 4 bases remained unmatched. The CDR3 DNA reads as TGTGCCACCAGTGATTTTGAGACAGGGGGTTACAATGAGCAGTTCTTC. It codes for CATSDFETGGYNEQFF.

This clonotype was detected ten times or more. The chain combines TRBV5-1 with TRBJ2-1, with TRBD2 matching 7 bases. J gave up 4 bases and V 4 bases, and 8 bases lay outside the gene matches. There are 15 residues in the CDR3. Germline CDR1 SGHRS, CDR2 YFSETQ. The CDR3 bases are TGCGCCAGCAGCGGCTATGCGGGAGTATACAATGAGCAGTTCTTC. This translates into CASSGYAGVYNEQFF.

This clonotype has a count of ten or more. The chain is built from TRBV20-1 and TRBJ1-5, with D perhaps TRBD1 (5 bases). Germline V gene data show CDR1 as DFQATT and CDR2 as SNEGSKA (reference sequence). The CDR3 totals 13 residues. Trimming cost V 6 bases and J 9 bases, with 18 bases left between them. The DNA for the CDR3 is TGCAGTGCCCCGGACGGACATTTGGGGCCCCAGCATTTT. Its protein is CSAPDGHLGPQHF.

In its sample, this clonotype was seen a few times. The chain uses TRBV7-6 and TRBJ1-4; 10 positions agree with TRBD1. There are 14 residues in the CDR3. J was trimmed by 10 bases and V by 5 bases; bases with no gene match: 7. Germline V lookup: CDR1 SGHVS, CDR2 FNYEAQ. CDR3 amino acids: CASSPPGQGRKLFF. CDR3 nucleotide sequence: TGTGCCAGCAGCCCACCGGGACAGGGGAGAAAACTGTTTTTT.

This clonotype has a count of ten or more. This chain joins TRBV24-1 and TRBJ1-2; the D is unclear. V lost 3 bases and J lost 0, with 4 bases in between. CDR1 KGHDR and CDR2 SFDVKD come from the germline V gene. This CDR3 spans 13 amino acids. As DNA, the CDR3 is TGTGCCACCAGTGATAATTCTAACTATGGCTACACCTTC. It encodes CATSDNSNYGYTF.

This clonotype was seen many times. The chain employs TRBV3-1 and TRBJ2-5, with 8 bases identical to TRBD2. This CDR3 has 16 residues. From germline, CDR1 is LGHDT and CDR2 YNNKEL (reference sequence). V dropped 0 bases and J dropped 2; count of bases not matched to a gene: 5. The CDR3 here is CASSQDPGGLQETQYF. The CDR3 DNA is TGTGCCAGCAGCCAAGATCCGGGGGGGCTACAAGAGACCCAGTACTTC.

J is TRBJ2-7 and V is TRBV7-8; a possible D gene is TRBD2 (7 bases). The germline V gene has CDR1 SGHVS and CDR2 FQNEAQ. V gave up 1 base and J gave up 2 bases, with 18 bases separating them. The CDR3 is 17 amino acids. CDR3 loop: CASSLVARKGGAYEQYV. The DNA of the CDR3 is TGTGCCAGCAGCTTAGTGGCACGAAAAGGGGGGGCCTACGAGCAGTACGTC.